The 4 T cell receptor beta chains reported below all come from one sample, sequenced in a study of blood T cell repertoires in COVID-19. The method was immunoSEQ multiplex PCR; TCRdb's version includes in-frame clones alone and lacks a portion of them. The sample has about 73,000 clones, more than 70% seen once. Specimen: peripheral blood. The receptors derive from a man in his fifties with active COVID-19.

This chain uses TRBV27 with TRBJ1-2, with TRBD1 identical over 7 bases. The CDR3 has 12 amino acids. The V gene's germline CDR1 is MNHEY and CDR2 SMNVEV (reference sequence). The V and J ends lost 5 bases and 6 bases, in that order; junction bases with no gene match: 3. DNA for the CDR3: TGTGCCAGCAGTCTTACAGGGGATGGCTACACCTTC. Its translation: CASSLTGDGYTF.

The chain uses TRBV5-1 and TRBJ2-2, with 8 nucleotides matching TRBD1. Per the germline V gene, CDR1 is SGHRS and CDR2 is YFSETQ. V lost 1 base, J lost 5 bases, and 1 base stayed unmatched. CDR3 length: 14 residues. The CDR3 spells CASSLTGGTGELFF. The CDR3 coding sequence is TGCGCCAGCAGCTTGACAGGGGGAACCGGGGAGCTGTTTTTT.

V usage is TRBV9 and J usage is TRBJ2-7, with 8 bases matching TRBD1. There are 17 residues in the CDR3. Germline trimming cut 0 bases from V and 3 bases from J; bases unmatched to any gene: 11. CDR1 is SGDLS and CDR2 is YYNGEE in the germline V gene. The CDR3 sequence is CASSVASRPGGGYEQYF. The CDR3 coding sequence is TGTGCCAGCAGCGTAGCGTCGCGGCCAGGGGGCGGCTACGAGCAGTACTTC.

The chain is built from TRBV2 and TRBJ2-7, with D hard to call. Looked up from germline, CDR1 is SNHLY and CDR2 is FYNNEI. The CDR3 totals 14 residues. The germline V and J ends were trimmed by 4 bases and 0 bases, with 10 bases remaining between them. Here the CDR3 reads CASSGLRYSYEQYF. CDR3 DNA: TGTGCCAGCAGTGGTCTCCGCTACTCCTACGAGCAGTACTTC.